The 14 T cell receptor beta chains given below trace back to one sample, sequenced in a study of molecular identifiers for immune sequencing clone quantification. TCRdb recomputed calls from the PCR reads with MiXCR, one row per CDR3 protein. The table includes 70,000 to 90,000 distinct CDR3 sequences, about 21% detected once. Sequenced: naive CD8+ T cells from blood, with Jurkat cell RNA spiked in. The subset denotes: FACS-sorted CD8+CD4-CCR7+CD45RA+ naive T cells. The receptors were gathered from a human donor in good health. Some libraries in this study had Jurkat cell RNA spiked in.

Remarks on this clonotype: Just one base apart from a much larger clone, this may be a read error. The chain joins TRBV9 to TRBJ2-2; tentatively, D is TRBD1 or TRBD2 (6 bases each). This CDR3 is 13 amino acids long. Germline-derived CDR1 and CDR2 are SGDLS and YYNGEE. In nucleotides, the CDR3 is TGTGCCAGCAGCGTGCAACAGGGCGGGGAGCTGTCTTTT. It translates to CASSVQQGGELSF. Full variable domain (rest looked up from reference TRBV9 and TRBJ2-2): DSGVTQTPKHLITATGQRVTLRCSPRSGDLSVYWYQQSLDQGLQFLIQYYNGEERAKGNILERFSAQQFPDLHSELNLSSLELGDSALYFCASSVQQGGELSFGEGSRLTVL.

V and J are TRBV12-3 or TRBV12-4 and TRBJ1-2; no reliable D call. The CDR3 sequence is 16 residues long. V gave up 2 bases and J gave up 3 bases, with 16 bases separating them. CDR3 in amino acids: CASSLRLDGEYYGYTF. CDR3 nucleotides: TGTGCCAGCAGTTTAAGACTGGACGGTGAATACTATGGCTACACCTTC.

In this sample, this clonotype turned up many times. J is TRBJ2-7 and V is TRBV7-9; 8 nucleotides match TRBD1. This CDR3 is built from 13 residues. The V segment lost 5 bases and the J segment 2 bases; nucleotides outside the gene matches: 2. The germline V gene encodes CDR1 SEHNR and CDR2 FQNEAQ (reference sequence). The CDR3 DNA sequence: TGTGCCAGCAGCCCGACAGGGGCCTACGAGCAGTACTTC. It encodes CASSPTGAYEQYF.

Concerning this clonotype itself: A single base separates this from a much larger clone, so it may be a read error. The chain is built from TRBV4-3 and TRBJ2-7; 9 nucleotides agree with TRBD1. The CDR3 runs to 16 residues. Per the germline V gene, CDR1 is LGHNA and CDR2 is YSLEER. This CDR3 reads CASSPKTGTGFYGQYF. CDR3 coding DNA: TGCGCCAGCAGTCCTAAAACCGGGACAGGGTTCTACGGGCAGTACTTC.

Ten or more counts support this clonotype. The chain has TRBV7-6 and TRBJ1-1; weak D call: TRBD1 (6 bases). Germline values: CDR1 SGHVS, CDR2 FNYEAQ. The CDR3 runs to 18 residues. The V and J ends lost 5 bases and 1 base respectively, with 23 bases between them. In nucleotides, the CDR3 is TGTGCCAGCAGCGCGCCTAGGGACAATACAGGGAAGAACACTGAAGCTTTCTTT. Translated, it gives CASSAPRDNTGKNTEAFF.

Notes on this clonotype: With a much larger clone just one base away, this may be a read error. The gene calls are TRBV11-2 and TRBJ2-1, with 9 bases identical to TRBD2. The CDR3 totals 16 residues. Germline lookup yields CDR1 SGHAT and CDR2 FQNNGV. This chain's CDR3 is CASSATGTSPYSEQFF. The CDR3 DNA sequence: TGTGCCAGCAGCGCAACCGGGACTAGCCCGTACAGTGAGCAGTTCTTC. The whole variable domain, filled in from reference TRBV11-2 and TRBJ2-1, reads EAGVAQSPRYKIIEKRQSVAFWCNPISGHATLYWYQQILGQGPKLLIQFQNNGVVDDSQLPKDRFSAERLKGVDSTLKIQPAKLEDSAVYLCASSATGTSPYSEQFFGPGTRLTVL.

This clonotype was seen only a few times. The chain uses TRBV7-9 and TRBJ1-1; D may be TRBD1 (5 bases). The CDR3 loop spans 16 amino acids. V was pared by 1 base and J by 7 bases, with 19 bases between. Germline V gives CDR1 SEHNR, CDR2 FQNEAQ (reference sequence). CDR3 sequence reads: CASSLGDLGQPVEAFF. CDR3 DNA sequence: TGTGCCAGCAGCTTAGGGGATCTGGGGCAGCCCGTTGAAGCTTTCTTT.

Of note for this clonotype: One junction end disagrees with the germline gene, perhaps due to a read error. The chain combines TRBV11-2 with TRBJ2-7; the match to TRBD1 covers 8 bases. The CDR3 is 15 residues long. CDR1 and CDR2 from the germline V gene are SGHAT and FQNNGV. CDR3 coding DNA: TGTGCCAGCAGCTTAGGGGGTCAGGGGGCCTACGGGCAGTACTTC. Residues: CASSLGGQGAYGQYF.

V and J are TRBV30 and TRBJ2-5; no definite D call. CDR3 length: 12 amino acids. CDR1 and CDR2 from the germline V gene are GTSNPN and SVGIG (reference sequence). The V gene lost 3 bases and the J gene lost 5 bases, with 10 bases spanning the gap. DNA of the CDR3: TGTGCCTGGAGCTTGGGCCGGGAGACCCAGTACTTC. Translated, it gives CAWSLGRETQYF.

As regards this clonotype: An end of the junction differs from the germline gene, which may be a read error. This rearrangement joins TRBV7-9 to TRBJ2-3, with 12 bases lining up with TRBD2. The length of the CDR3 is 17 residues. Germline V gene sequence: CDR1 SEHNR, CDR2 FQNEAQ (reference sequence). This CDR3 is CASSPSSGGAIADTQCF. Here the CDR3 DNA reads TGTGCCAGCAGCCCTTCTAGCGGGGGGGCCATTGCAGATACGCAGTGTTTT.

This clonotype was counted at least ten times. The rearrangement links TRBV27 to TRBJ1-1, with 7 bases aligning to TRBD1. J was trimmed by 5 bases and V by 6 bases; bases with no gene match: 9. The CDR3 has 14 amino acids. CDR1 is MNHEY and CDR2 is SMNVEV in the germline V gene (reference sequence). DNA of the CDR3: TGTGCCAGCAGCATAAATACAGGGGTTACTGAAGCTTTCTTT. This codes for CASSINTGVTEAFF.

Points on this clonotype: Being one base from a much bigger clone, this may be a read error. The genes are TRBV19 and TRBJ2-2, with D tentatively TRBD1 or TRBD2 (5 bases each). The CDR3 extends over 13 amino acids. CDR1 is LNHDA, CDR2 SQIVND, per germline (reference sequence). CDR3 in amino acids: CASTSGAPGELSF. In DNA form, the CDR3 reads TGTGCCAGTACCTCTGGGGCCCCCGGGGAGCTGTCTTTT.

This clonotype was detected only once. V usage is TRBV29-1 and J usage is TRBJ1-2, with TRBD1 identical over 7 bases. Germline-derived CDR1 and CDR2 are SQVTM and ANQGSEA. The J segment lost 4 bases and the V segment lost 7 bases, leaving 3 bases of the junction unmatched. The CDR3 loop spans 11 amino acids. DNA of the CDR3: TGCAGCGCACGGGACAGCTATGGCTACACCTTC. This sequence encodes CSARDSYGYTF.

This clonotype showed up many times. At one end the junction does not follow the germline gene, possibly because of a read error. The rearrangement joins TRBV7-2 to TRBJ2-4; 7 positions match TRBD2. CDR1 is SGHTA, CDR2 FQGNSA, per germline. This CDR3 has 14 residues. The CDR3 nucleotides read TGTGCCAGCAGCCTAGCGGTAGCCAAAAACATTCAGTACTTC. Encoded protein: CASSLAVAKNIQYF.